This T cell receptor beta chain was retrieved from a study of blood T cell repertoires in COVID-19. At the level of the study: Samples taken during acute and convalescent COVID-19 were collected in the United States, Italy and Spain.

Germline values: CDR1 SNHLY, CDR2 FYNNEI. CDR3 size: 13 residues. Deletions cut 3 bases from V and 2 bases from J, with 8 bases between. As to this clone: At the DNA level, this CDR3 is encoded by other sequences in the same sample as well.

Clones were read by immunoSEQ multiplex PCR, and TCRdb kept only the in-frame ones, dropping some. In the table there are some 460,000 clones, 80% to 90% of which are singletons. Material for sequencing was peripheral blood. This chain uses TRBV2 with TRBJ2-7, with unresolved D. The TCR comes from a woman aged 30 to 39 with acute or convalescent COVID-19. Here the CDR3 DNA reads TGTGCCAGCAGTGATTCAGTAACCTACGAGCAGTACTTC. It encodes CASSDSVTYEQYF.